The TCR beta chain under discussion was sequenced for a study of blood T cell repertoires in COVID-19. Study-wide context: Samples taken during acute and convalescent COVID-19 were collected in the United States, Italy and Spain.

Germline values: CDR1 SEHNR, CDR2 FQNEAQ (reference sequence). Germline trimming cut 5 bases from V and 4 bases from J; bases unmatched to any gene: 8. This CDR3 region has 17 residues. Per the original methods: Amplified reference gene primers provided the basis for estimating nucleated cell counts. Here immunoSEQ multiplex PCR was the method, and the copy in TCRdb shows in-frame clones only, minus some. V, J and clone size were drawn from that table, and D and trimming were deduced from the DNA. This table has tens of thousands of clones, approximately 87% appearing once. The clonotype originates from a human donor in a cohort sampled during active COVID-19. This chain uses TRBV7-9 with TRBJ1-6, with 10 bases lining up with TRBD1. The sequencing input was peripheral blood. The CDR3 DNA sequence: TGTGCCAGCAGCGCCGACAGGGGGCCGAGTTATAATTCACCCCTCCACTTT. This encodes CASSADRGPSYNSPLHF. The full variable domain, with the rest looked up from reference TRBV7-9 and TRBJ1-6, is DTGVSQNPRHKITKRGQNVTFRCDPISEHNRLYWYRQTLGQGPEFLTYFQNEAQLEKSRLLSDRFSAERPKGSFSTLEIQRTEQGDSAMYLCASSADRGPSYNSPLHFGNGTRLTVT.